What follows are 8 T cell receptor beta chains derived from one specimen sequenced in a study of cytomegalovirus exposure and HLA in healthy donors. The table came from immunoSEQ multiplex PCR; TCRdb's copy has only in-frame clones and leaves some out. The repertoire holds 100,000 to 150,000 clones, with roughly 95% as singletons. Sequencing input: PBMCs. These receptors were obtained from a young man in good health and CMV-seronegative.

This rearrangement joins TRBV5-6 to TRBJ2-7; no clear D gene. CDR3 size: 14 residues. Germline lookup yields CDR1 SGHDT and CDR2 YYEEEE. The V end lost 2 bases, the J end lost 0 bases, and 9 bases lay between the germline ends. The CDR3: CASSFTDYSYEQYF. CDR3 nucleotides: TGTGCCAGCAGCTTTACTGATTACTCCTACGAGCAGTACTTC.

CDR3 amino acids: CASSFSGLAARSSYNEQFF. The CDR3, as DNA: TGTGCCAGCAGCTTCTCGGGACTAGCGGCACGGAGCTCCTACAATGAGCAGTTCTTC. This chain links TRBV5-4 with TRBJ2-1; 11 nucleotides line up with TRBD2. The CDR3 runs 19 residues. CDR1 is SGHNT and CDR2 is YYREEE in the germline V gene (reference sequence). Trimming removed 2 bases from V and 0 bases from J; junction bases left unmatched: 10.

The rearrangement links TRBV2 to TRBJ1-1; tentative D call: TRBD1 (5 bases). Germline lookup yields CDR1 SNHLY and CDR2 FYNNEI. The CDR3 is made up of 13 amino acids. V lost 8 bases and J lost 1, with 11 bases in between. In nucleotides, the CDR3 is TGTGCCAGCGTATCCGACAGGAACACTGAAGCTTTCTTT. It codes for CASVSDRNTEAFF.

The rearrangement uses TRBV28 and TRBJ2-7, with TRBD1 matching over 7 bases. J lost 6 bases, V lost 10 bases, and 15 bases had no gene match. CDR1 and CDR2 (germline): MDHEN, SYDVKM. This CDR3 has 14 residues. CDR3 sequence (DNA): TGTGCCACCCTAAGACAGGGCCCCGGCGGCGAGCAGTACTTC. It is translated as CATLRQGPGGEQYF. Using reference TRBV28 and TRBJ2-7 for the parts outside the CDR3, the full variable domain is DVKVTQSSRYLVKRTGEKVFLECVQDMDHENMFWYRQDPGLGLRLIYFSYDVKMKEKGDIPEGYSVSREKKERFSLILESASTNQTSMYLCATLRQGPGGEQYFGPGTRLTVT.

The chain is built from TRBV19 and TRBJ2-4; the D gene is possibly TRBD2 (6 bases). Trimming stripped 5 bases from V and 0 bases from J, with 23 bases between. The CDR3 has 19 residues. Germline lookup yields CDR1 LNHDA and CDR2 SQIVND (reference sequence). CDR3 in amino acids: CASSPSPGLGKLAKNIQYF. The CDR3 nucleotides are TGTGCCAGTAGTCCTAGTCCGGGACTGGGAAAATTAGCCAAAAACATTCAGTACTTC.

This clone was counted a single time. The chain carries TRBV27 and TRBJ2-1, with TRBD2 identical over 11 bases. This CDR3 is built from 16 residues. The junction had 8 bases not matched to a gene; V was cut back by 5 bases and J by 5 bases. CDR1 and CDR2 from the germline V gene are MNHEY and SMNVEV (reference sequence). Here the CDR3 reads CASSNRLAGSNNEQFF. CDR3 nucleotides: TGTGCCAGCAGTAATAGACTAGCGGGGAGTAACAATGAGCAGTTCTTC.

The rearrangement uses TRBV28 and TRBJ1-3; D gene ambiguous. The CDR3 consists of 16 residues. Per the germline V gene, CDR1 is MDHEN and CDR2 is SYDVKM. The V end was cut by 5 bases, the J end by 0 bases, with 14 bases between. CDR3 sequence reads: CASSTIITHSGNTIYF. The CDR3 DNA reads as TGTGCCAGCAGTACTATTATAACCCACTCTGGAAACACCATATATTTT.

V and J are TRBV5-4 and TRBJ2-1, with 9 positions matching TRBD2. Germline V gene sequence: CDR1 SGHNT, CDR2 YYREEE (reference sequence). The CDR3 contains 15 residues. The V gene end was trimmed by 4 bases and the J gene end by 9 bases; junction bases not matched to a gene: 11. The CDR3 region is CASSRAGGRAGEQFF. In DNA, the CDR3 is TGTGCCAGCAGCCGGGCTGGCGGGAGGGCCGGTGAGCAGTTCTTC.